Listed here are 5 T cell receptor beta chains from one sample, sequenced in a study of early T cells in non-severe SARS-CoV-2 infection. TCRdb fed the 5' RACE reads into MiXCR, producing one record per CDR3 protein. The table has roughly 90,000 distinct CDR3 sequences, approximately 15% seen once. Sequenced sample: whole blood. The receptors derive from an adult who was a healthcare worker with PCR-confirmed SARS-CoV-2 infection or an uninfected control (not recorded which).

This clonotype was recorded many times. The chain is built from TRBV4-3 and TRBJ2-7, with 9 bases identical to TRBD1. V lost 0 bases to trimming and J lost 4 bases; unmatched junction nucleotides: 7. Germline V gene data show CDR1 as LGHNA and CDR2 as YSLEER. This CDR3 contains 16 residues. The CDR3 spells CASSQELGTGTYEQYF. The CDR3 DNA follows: TGCGCCAGCAGCCAAGAGCTCGGGACAGGGACTTACGAGCAGTACTTC.

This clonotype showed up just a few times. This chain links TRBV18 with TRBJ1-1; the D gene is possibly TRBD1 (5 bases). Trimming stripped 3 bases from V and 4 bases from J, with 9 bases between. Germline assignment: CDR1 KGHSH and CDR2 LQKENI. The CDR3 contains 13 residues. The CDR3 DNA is TGTGCCAGCTCACCTCAGGGACTCACTGAAGCTTTCTTT. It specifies CASSPQGLTEAFF.

CDR3 DNA sequence: TGTACGACGGGACAGGGTGGCCCTTCAAATTCACCCCTCCACTTT. Its translation is CTTGQGGPSNSPLHF. This sequence joins TRBV28 and TRBJ1-6; 9 nucleotides align to TRBD1. The CDR3 length is 15 residues. Germline CDR1 is MDHEN and CDR2 is SYDVKM.

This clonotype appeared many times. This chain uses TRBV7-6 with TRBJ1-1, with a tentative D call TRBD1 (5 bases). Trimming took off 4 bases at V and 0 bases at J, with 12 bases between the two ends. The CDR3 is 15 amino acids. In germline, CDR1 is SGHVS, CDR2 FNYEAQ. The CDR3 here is CASSSYRRMNTEAFF. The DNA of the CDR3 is TGTGCCAGCAGCTCATACAGGAGAATGAACACTGAAGCTTTCTTT.

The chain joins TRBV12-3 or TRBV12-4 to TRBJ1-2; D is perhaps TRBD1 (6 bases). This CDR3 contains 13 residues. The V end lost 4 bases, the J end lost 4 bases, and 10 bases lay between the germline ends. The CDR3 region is CASSSIRGYGYTF. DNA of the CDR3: TGTGCCAGCAGTTCAATCAGGGGCTATGGCTACACCTTC.